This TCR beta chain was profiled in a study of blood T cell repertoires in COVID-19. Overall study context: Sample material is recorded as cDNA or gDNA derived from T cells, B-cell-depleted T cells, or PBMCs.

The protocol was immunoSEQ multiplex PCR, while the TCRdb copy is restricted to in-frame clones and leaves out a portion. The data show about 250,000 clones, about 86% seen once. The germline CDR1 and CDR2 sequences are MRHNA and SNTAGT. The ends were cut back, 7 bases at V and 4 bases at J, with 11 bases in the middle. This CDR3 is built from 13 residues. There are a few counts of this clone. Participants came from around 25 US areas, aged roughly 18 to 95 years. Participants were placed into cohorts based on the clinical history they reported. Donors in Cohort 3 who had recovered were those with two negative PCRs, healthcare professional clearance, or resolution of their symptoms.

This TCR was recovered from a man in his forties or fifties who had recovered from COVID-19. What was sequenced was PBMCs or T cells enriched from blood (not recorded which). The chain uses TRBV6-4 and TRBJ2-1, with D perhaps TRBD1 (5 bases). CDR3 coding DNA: TGTGCCAGCAAGGGGATGGGGTACAATGAGCAGTTCTTC. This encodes CASKGMGYNEQFF.